The following is a TCR beta chain sequence with its context. Data came from immunoSEQ multiplex PCR; TCRdb stores just in-frame clones and leaves some out. The sample has tens of thousands of clones, 70% to 90% seen once; the top ten hold roughly 13%. This entry comes from a study of blood T cell repertoires in COVID-19. Study-level background: Nucleic acid was either cDNA or gDNA, and it came from T cells, B-cell-depleted T cells, or PBMCs.

V trimming: 0 bases; J trimming: 6 bases; junction bases outside the gene matches: 6. There are 16 residues in the CDR3. Germline values: CDR1 LGHDT, CDR2 YNNKEL (reference sequence). The source material was peripheral blood. This receptor was taken from a woman aged 70 to 79 in a cohort sampled during active COVID-19. The chain combines TRBV3-1 (or the pseudogene TRBV3-2) with TRBJ2-4, with 9 nucleotides matching TRBD2. In DNA form, the CDR3 reads TGTGCCAGCAGCCAAGAAGGGAGCGGGAGGCTAAACATTCAGTACTTC. It codes for CASSQEGSGRLNIQYF.